This TCR beta chain was observed in a study of T-cell memory formation after mild COVID-19. With regard to this clonotype: Its cognate antigen is unknown.

Germline V gene sequence: CDR1 DFQATT, CDR2 SNEGSKA (reference sequence). The J segment lost 6 bases and the V segment lost 5 bases, leaving 4 bases of the junction unmatched. The CDR3 covers 12 residues. Using its own MiXCR run on the 5' RACE reads, TCRdb lists one record per CDR3 protein. This table has about 150,000 distinct CDR3 sequences, more than 12% appearing once. Overall study findings and caveats: CD4+ contracting clones lay mainly in CM and EM, CD8+ ones in EMRA.

The chain links TRBV20-1 to TRBJ1-1; the match to TRBD1 covers 9 bases. This TCR was sampled from an adult woman who had mild COVID-19 (a few samples of this study predate the infection). Cell type and time point are not known. Material: PBMCs or a T cell subset sorted from them (not recorded which). CDR3 residues: CSAPDRGPEAFF. CDR3 DNA sequence: TGCAGTGCTCCGGACAGGGGTCCTGAAGCTTTCTTT.